This TCR beta chain was recovered during a study of T cell changes during pregnancy in multiple sclerosis. Unmatched junction bases numbered 2, after V lost 3 bases and J lost 0 bases. The CDR3 extends over 14 amino acids. CDR1 and CDR2 (germline): SGHNT, YENEEA. Generated by immunoSEQ multiplex PCR, the TCRdb table keeps only in-frame clones and is missing some. This repertoire shows about 40,000 clones, approximately 91% found once; its top ten account for about 1.5%. The V call is TRBV11-3, the J call TRBJ2-7; 7 positions match TRBD2. The source of this sequence is a female donor with multiple sclerosis, enrolled in a pregnancy study. Input material: PBMCs (not recorded whether the cells were cultured). CDR3 coding DNA: TGTGCCAGCAGCTTGGGAGGGAGCTCCTACGAGCAGTACTTC. Protein sequence: CASSLGGSSYEQYF.